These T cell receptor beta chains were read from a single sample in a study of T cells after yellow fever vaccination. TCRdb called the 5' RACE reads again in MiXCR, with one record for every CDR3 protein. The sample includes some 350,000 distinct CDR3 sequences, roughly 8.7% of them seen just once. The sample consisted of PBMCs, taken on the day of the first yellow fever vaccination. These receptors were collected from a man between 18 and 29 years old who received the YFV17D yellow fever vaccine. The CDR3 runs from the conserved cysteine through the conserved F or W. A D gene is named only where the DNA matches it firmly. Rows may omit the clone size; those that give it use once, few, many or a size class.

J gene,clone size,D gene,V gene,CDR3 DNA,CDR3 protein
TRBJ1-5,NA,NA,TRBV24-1,TGTGCCACCAGCCGAGGCGGGTATAGCAATCAGCCCCAGCATTTT,CATSRGGYSNQPQHF
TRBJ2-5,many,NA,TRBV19,TGTGCCAGTAGTGGGTCGAGGGCGGAGACCCAGTACTTC,CASSGSRAETQYF
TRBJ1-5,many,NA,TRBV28,TGTGCCAGCACCTCGGGAATGGAGGGCAATCAGCCCCAGCATTTT,CASTSGMEGNQPQHF
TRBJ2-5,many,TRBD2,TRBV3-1,TGTGCCAGCAGTCTTAGCGGGGGACAAGAGACCCAGTACTTC,CASSLSGGQETQYF
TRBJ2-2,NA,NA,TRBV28,TGTGCCAGCATATTGGCAGGGGATGACACCGGGGAGCTGTTTTTT,CASILAGDDTGELFF
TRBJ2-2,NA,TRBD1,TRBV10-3,TGTGCCATCAGGGGGACAGGGACGGGCACCGGGGAGCTGTTTTTT,CAIRGTGTGTGELFF
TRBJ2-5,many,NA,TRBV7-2,TGTGCCAGCAGCTTAAATTCAGCCCAAGAGACCCAGTACTTC,CASSLNSAQETQYF
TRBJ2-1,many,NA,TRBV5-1,TGCGCCAGCAGCGAAATGAGTGGGGCCTCCTACAATGAGCAGTTCTTC,CASSEMSGASYNEQFF
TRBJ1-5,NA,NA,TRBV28,TGTGCCAGCCTGATGCCAGACGCAGATACGCAGCATTTT,CASLMPDADTQHF
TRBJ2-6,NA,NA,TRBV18,TGTGCCAGCTCACCCCTCCCCCAGGGGTCTGGGGCCAACGTCCTGACTTTC,CASSPLPQGSGANVLTF
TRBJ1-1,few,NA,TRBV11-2,TGTGCCAGCAGCTTAGTTGTTTCCAGGGGAGGCACTGAAGCTTTCTTT,CASSLVVSRGGTEAFF
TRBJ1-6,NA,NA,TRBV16,TGTGCCAGCAGCCAAGGGGCGGGGAATTCACCCCTCCACTTT,CASSQGAGNSPLHF
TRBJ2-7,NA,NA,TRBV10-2,TGCGCCAGTAGCCGGGACTGGCACTACGAGCAGTACTTC,CASSRDWHYEQYF
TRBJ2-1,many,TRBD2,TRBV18,TGTGCCAGCTCACCACCCCAGCGGGGGGGCGGTGAGCAGTTCTTC,CASSPPQRGGGEQFF
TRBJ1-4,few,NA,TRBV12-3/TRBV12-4,TGTGCCAGCAGTTTACGGGAAAAACTGTTTTTT,CASSLREKLFF